The sequence of this T cell receptor beta chain was determined in a study of T cell responses to AZD1222 COVID-19 vaccine. Produced via immunoSEQ multiplex PCR; TCRdb's table is partial and in-frame only. In the table there are 200,000 or so clones, over 80% of which are singletons. Germline CDR1 MNHEY, CDR2 SVGAGI. The J segment lost 0 bases and the V segment lost 6 bases, leaving 6 bases of the junction unmatched. The CDR3 is 15 amino acids. The sequence came from an adult in good health. This sample comprised peripheral blood, obtained on day 0 of MenACWY control vaccination. This sequence joins TRBV6-5 and TRBJ2-7, with 9 bases fitting TRBD2. The CDR3 loop reads CASSSSGAISYEQYF. The CDR3 DNA reads as TGTGCCAGCAGCTCTAGCGGGGCCATCTCCTACGAGCAGTACTTC.